The 27 T cell receptor beta chains below were found in one sample sequenced in a study of identical twins. TCRdb ran MiXCR on the 5' RACE reads and lists one entry per CDR3 protein. The data contain hundreds of thousands of distinct CDR3 sequences, 18% of them seen just once; the ten biggest clones take up around 13%. These data also formed part of another study, on T cells expressing NK-cell markers.

Sequenced material: PBMCs. The receptors derive from a woman in her late teens or twenties in good health.

The table lists this clonotype with a few counts. V and J are TRBV7-2 and TRBJ2-7, with TRBD1 as a possible D gene (6 bases). Germline V lookup: CDR1 SGHTA, CDR2 FQGNSA. V was clipped by 1 base and J by 5 bases, with 15 bases between them. CDR3 length: 15 amino acids. CDR3 region: CASSLEMGTLNEQYF. CDR3 DNA sequence: TGTGCCAGCAGCTTAGAAATGGGGACACTCAACGAGCAGTACTTC.

A single count supports this clonotype. V usage is TRBV5-1 and J usage is TRBJ2-1; TRBD2 matches 7 bases. The CDR3 is 16 residues long. Germline CDR1 SGHRS, CDR2 YFSETQ. After removal of 7 bases from V and 0 bases from J, the junction contained 10 bases not matched to a gene. The CDR3 reads CASQRLARFSYNEQFF. The CDR3 DNA reads as TGCGCCAGCCAAAGACTAGCTCGTTTCTCCTACAATGAGCAGTTCTTC.

This clonotype was picked up a small number of times. This chain uses TRBV20-1 with TRBJ2-1, with 9 bases identical to TRBD1. Trimming removed 0 bases from V and 9 bases from J; junction bases left unmatched: 15. The CDR3 is made up of 17 amino acids. The germline gives CDR1 DFQATT, CDR2 SNEGSKA (reference sequence). As DNA, the CDR3 is TGCAGTGCTAGAGATCGGCACTTGGGACAGGGAGTGGGTGAGCAGTTCTTC. Translation gives CSARDRHLGQGVGEQFF.

The V and J genes are TRBV5-1 and TRBJ2-3, with no clear D. V was shortened by 4 bases and J by 3 bases, with 9 bases between the two germline ends. Germline values: CDR1 SGHRS, CDR2 YFSETQ. The CDR3 is 13 residues long. CDR3 protein: CASSPTPTDTQYF. The CDR3 nucleotides read TGCGCCAGCAGCCCGACCCCTACAGATACGCAGTATTTT. Supplemented by reference TRBV5-1 and TRBJ2-3, the full variable domain reads KAGVTQTPRYLIKTRGQQVTLSCSPISGHRSVSWYQQTPGQGLQFLFEYFSETQRNKGNFPGRFSGRQFSNSRSEMNVSTLELGDSALYLCASSPTPTDTQYFGPGTRLTVL.

This clonotype was counted a few times. The V call is TRBV18, the J call TRBJ2-5; 8 bases are shared with TRBD1. V was pared by 1 base and J by 5 bases, with 9 bases of the junction left unmatched. The CDR3 sequence is 16 residues long. The germline CDR1 and CDR2 sequences are KGHSH and LQKENI. In DNA, the CDR3 is TGTGCCAGCTCACCACGTGAAGGCAGGGGGCTTGAGACCCAGTACTTC. Translating it yields CASSPREGRGLETQYF.

A few counts support this clonotype. The chain recombines TRBV6-1 with TRBJ1-1; no firm D call. There are 15 residues in the CDR3. CDR1 MNHNS and CDR2 SASEGT come from the germline V gene. V was shortened by 6 bases and J by 3 bases, with 17 bases between the two germline ends. CDR3 protein: CASRPLRTGYTEAFF. CDR3 DNA: TGTGCCAGCAGACCCCTCCGTACCGGGTACACTGAAGCTTTCTTT.

The CDR3 spells CASSFGSGDEQFF. The CDR3, as DNA: TGTGCCAGCAGCTTTGGGTCGGGGGACGAGCAGTTCTTC. The chain employs TRBV7-9 and TRBJ2-1, with a tentative D call TRBD2 (6 bases). Germline V gene lookup returns CDR1 SEHNR and CDR2 FQNEAQ (reference sequence). The CDR3 extends over 13 amino acids. The V end lost 3 bases, the J end lost 10 bases, and 13 bases lay between the germline ends.

The chain combines TRBV14 with TRBJ2-1; no reliable D call. Germline values: CDR1 SGHDN, CDR2 FVKESK. Trimming took 1 base from V and 8 from J, leaving 24 bases between them. CDR3 length: 18 residues. CDR3 in amino acids: CASSQAPGGRGFRDEQFF. The DNA for the CDR3 is TGTGCCAGCAGCCAAGCCCCAGGCGGCCGTGGTTTTCGGGATGAGCAGTTCTTC.

This clonotype turned up a few times. This rearrangement joins TRBV20-1 to TRBJ1-1; D is ambiguous. From germline, CDR1 is DFQATT and CDR2 SNEGSKA (reference sequence). There are 12 residues in the CDR3. In DNA, the CDR3 is TGCGGACTCTCGGACGGGAACACTGAAGCTTTCTTT. Its protein is CGLSDGNTEAFF.

The gene calls are TRBV11-2 and TRBJ2-1, with 9 bases matching TRBD1. This CDR3 comprises 16 residues. Germline V gene lookup returns CDR1 SGHAT and CDR2 FQNNGV. V shed 4 bases, J shed 0 bases, and the junction held 4 bases outside the gene matches. CDR3 sequence (DNA): TGTGCCAGCAGCTCTCGGACAGGGGTCTCCTACAATGAGCAGTTCTTC. Its protein is CASSSRTGVSYNEQFF.

The chain combines TRBV20-1 with TRBJ1-1; D not certain. CDR1 DFQATT and CDR2 SNEGSKA come from the germline V gene (reference sequence). This CDR3 region has 13 residues. Trimming removed 0 bases at V and 1 base at J, with 6 bases between. This chain's CDR3 is CSAREGKNTEAFF. DNA for the CDR3: TGCAGTGCTAGAGAGGGGAAGAACACTGAAGCTTTCTTT.

This clonotype was detected only a few times. The rearrangement joins TRBV6-2 or TRBV6-3 to TRBJ2-1; unclear D gene. Trimming took 8 bases from V and 5 from J, leaving 19 bases between them. The CDR3 is 15 residues long. Germline V CDR1 and CDR2: MNHEY, SVGEGT. CDR3 bases: TGTGCCAGCTGCCAGTTAGGTAGCTGCCACAATGAGCAGTTCTTC. Protein sequence: CASCQLGSCHNEQFF.

This clonotype was detected a few times. The V gene is TRBV20-1, the J gene TRBJ2-7, with D possibly TRBD1 on 5 matching bases. The germline CDR1 and CDR2 sequences are DFQATT and SNEGSKA (reference sequence). V lost 5 bases to trimming and J lost 0 bases, with 11 bases between them. The CDR3 has 13 residues. The CDR3 region is CSAVRQPSYEQYF. The DNA of the CDR3 is TGCAGTGCTGTGAGACAGCCCTCCTACGAGCAGTACTTC.

The chain links TRBV19 to TRBJ2-3; TRBD1 might be the D (5 bases). The V end was cut by 6 bases, the J end by 6 bases, with 16 bases between. The CDR3 totals 14 residues. The germline gives CDR1 LNHDA, CDR2 SQIVND (reference sequence). The CDR3 here is CASSMGRQTDTQYF. The CDR3, as DNA: TGTGCCAGTAGCATGGGAAGACAGACGGATACGCAGTATTTT.

In this sample, this clonotype turned up many times. V gene TRBV20-1 combines with J gene TRBJ1-3; D is ambiguous. CDR3 length equals 12 residues. The V end lost 7 bases, the J end lost 0 bases, and 7 bases lay between the germline ends. Per germline, CDR1 DFQATT and CDR2 SNEGSKA (reference sequence). This chain's CDR3 is CSVKYSGNTIYF. DNA for the CDR3: TGCAGTGTCAAATACTCTGGAAACACCATATATTTT.

The rearrangement links TRBV5-1 to TRBJ1-6; D not resolved. Looked up from germline, CDR1 is SGHRS and CDR2 is YFSETQ. With 0 bases removed from V and 8 bases from J, the gap between germline ends came to 12 bases. The CDR3 runs to 15 residues. In nucleotides, the CDR3 is TGCGCCAGCAGCTTGGCGGGTTCCGGCGATTCACCCCTCCACTTT. Translation gives CASSLAGSGDSPLHF. Filled out from reference TRBV5-1 and TRBJ1-6, the complete variable domain reads KAGVTQTPRYLIKTRGQQVTLSCSPISGHRSVSWYQQTPGQGLQFLFEYFSETQRNKGNFPGRFSGRQFSNSRSEMNVSTLELGDSALYLCASSLAGSGDSPLHFGNGTRLTVT.

This rearrangement joins TRBV7-3 to TRBJ2-7; D is possibly TRBD1 (5 bases). Trimming cost V 5 bases and J 3 bases, with 11 bases left between them. The CDR3 loop spans 13 amino acids. Looked up from germline, CDR1 is SGHTA and CDR2 is FQGTGA. CDR3 bases: TGTGCCAGCAGCCTCAACAGGTACTACGAGCAGTACTTC. Translation gives CASSLNRYYEQYF.

This clonotype came up many times. The chain combines TRBV5-1 with TRBJ2-7; no clear D gene. The V and J ends lost 4 bases and 6 bases respectively, with 8 bases between them. Per the germline V gene, CDR1 is SGHRS and CDR2 is YFSETQ. This CDR3 spans 11 amino acids. For the CDR3, the DNA is TGCGCCAGCAGCCCTGACACCGAGCAGTACTTC. Residues: CASSPDTEQYF.

V and J are TRBV11-1 and TRBJ2-1; TRBD2 agrees at 8 bases. CDR3 length equals 19 residues. J was trimmed by 0 bases and V by 3 bases; bases with no gene match: 13. Germline V gene lookup returns CDR1 SGHAT and CDR2 FQDESV (reference sequence). The CDR3 coding sequence is TGTGCCAGCAGCTTCGTATATGGTGGCGGGAGGAGCTCCTACAATGAGCAGTTCTTC. It translates to CASSFVYGGGRSSYNEQFF.

This clonotype was recorded many times. The chain joins TRBV20-1 to TRBJ2-3; TRBD2 is a possible D gene (7 bases). V was shortened by 6 bases and J by 3 bases, with 25 bases between the two germline ends. CDR3 length equals 17 residues. Germline lookup yields CDR1 DFQATT and CDR2 SNEGSKA (reference sequence). In DNA, the CDR3 is TGCAGTGCCACCCGAGGGGGGGGCTTTCTTGGTACAGATACGCAGTATTTT. Its protein product is CSATRGGGFLGTDTQYF.

This clonotype turned up a few times. The J gene is TRBJ2-3, the V gene TRBV20-1; D is ambiguous. V lost 5 bases, J lost 4 bases, and 16 bases lay in between. This CDR3 contains 14 residues. Germline loops: CDR1 DFQATT, CDR2 SNEGSKA (reference sequence). The CDR3 bases are TGCAGTGCTGGGCCTTGGAAGGGTCCAGATACGCAGTATTTT. Its protein is CSAGPWKGPDTQYF.

This clonotype has only a few counts. The rearrangement uses TRBV6-1 and TRBJ2-5; TRBD2 matches 9 bases. The CDR3 is 14 residues long. V was pared by 5 bases and J by 7 bases, with 8 bases of the junction left unmatched. The germline V gene encodes CDR1 MNHNS and CDR2 SASEGT. CDR3 loop: CASSMGLAQGTQYF. In DNA, the CDR3 is TGTGCCAGCAGTATGGGACTAGCCCAGGGGACCCAGTACTTC.

This rearrangement joins TRBV18 to TRBJ2-2; 8 bases line up with TRBD1. This CDR3 is built from 15 residues. Trimming took 3 bases from V and 5 from J; bases not matched to a gene: 5. CDR1 and CDR2 (germline): KGHSH, LQKENI. CDR3: CASSPMRTGTGELFF. The CDR3 nucleotides are TGTGCCAGCTCACCCATGCGGACAGGGACCGGGGAGCTGTTTTTT.

This sequence joins TRBV6-2 or TRBV6-3 and TRBJ2-3; no definite D call. The CDR3 is 15 amino acids. Germline loops: CDR1 MNHEY, CDR2 SVGEGT. The V end lost 4 bases, the J end lost 0 bases, and 11 bases lay between the germline ends. Here the CDR3 reads CASSSQFRSTDTQYF. The CDR3 DNA reads as TGTGCCAGCAGTTCGCAGTTCCGAAGCACAGATACGCAGTATTTT.

The gene calls are TRBV12-3 or TRBV12-4 and TRBJ2-7; D not certain. V lost 3 bases to trimming and J lost 3 bases, with 9 bases between them. The CDR3 sequence is 13 residues long. The CDR3 nucleotides read TGTGCCAGCAGTTTGTTCCCACTCTACGAGCAGTACTTC. It yields the protein CASSLFPLYEQYF.

In its sample, this clonotype was seen a few times. The rearrangement joins TRBV6-5 to TRBJ1-6, with unresolved D. CDR1 is MNHEY and CDR2 is SVGAGI in the germline V gene. The CDR3 has 12 amino acids. Trimming removed 5 bases at V and 13 bases at J, with 12 bases between. The DNA for the CDR3 is TGTGCCAGCAGTCACCCGCGGGCCCCCCTCCACTTT. Translating gives CASSHPRAPLHF.

The chain employs TRBV5-1 and TRBJ2-1; 10 positions agree with TRBD2. CDR1 SGHRS and CDR2 YFSETQ come from the germline V gene. This CDR3 spans 15 amino acids. The V segment lost 4 bases and the J segment 6 bases; nucleotides outside the gene matches: 7. This CDR3 is CASSRNQREGNEQFF. CDR3 nucleotide sequence: TGCGCCAGCAGCCGGAACCAGCGGGAGGGCAATGAGCAGTTCTTC.